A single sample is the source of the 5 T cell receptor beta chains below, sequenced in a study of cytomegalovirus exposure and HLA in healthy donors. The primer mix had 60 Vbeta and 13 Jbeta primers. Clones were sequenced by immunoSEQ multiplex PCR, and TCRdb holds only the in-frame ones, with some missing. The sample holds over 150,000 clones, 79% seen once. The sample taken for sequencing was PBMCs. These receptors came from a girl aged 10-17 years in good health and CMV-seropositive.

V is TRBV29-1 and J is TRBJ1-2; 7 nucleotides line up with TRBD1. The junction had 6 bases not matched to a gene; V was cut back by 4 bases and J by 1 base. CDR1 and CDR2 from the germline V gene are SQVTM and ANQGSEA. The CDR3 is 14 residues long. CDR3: CSVVPGGINYGYTF. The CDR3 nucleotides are TGCAGCGTTGTCCCAGGGGGTATTAACTATGGCTACACCTTC.

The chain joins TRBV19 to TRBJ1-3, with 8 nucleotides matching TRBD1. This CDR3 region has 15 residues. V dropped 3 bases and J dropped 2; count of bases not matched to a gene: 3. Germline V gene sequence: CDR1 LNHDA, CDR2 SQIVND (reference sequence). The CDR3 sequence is CASSIGRGPGNTIYF. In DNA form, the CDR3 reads TGTGCCAGTAGTATTGGCAGGGGGCCTGGAAACACCATATATTTT. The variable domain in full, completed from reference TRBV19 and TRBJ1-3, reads DGGITQSPKYLFRKEGQNVTLSCEQNLNHDAMYWYRQDPGQGLRLIYYSQIVNDFQKGDIAEGYSVSREKKESFPLTVTSAQKNPTAFYLCASSIGRGPGNTIYFGEGSWLTVV.

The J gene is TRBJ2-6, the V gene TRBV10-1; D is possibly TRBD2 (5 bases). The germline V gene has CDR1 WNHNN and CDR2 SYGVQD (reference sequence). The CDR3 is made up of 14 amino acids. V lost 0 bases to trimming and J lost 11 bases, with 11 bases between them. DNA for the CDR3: TGCGCCAGCAGTGAGTCGCGGGTCCCCTACGTCCTGACTTTC. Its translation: CASSESRVPYVLTF.

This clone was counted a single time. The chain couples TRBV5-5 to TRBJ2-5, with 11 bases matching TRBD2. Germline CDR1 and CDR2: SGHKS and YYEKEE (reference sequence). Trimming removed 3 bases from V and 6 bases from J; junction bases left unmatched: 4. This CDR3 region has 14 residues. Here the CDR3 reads CASSSSGGPKTQYF. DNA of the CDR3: TGTGCCAGCAGCTCTAGCGGGGGGCCAAAGACCCAGTACTTC.

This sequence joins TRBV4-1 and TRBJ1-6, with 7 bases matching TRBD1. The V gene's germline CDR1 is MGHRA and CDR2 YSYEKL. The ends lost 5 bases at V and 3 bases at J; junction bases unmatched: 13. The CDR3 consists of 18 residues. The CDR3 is CASSETEPGTDYNSPLHF. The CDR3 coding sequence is TGCGCCAGCAGCGAAACCGAGCCCGGGACAGACTATAATTCACCCCTCCACTTT.